Listed here is a single T cell receptor beta chain. The target of this receptor is not known. One base away there is no much larger clone; base qualities are not given. Preparation of the library involved PCR. Sequencing took place on an Illumina HiSeq 2500. TCR libraries were prepared with molecular barcoding, using unique molecular identifiers to normalize TCRbeta repertoire quantification. TCRdb handled the public reads itself, with Q25 trimming in fastp and clone calling in MiXCR, and kept productive beta chains. Rows with one shared CDR3 protein collapse into an entry with the most common genes and DNA. The sample table holds roughly 100,000 distinct CDR3 sequences, of which less than 6% were seen once. The ten largest clones take up roughly 5.5% of the sample. In light of the paper, this sample's time point label describes: day 60 (about 2 months) after transplantation. The treatment or condition label of this sample denotes: allogeneic hematopoietic cell transplantation with graft depleted of TCRalphabeta T cells and CD19 B cells. The transplant recipients were children given TCRalphabeta/CD19-depleted allogeneic hematopoietic cell grafts.

The data derive from a study of T-cell reconstitution after alpha-beta-depleted transplantation in children (dated by TCRdb to the mid-2010s). As for the study more broadly: The study quantitatively tracked T-cell immune reconstitution after TCRalphabeta/CD19-depleted allogeneic hematopoietic cell transplantation in children using TCR repertoire profiling.

The study at large found these results: Hyperexpanded clone frequencies declined over subsequent months; after one year, T-cell counts and TCRbeta diversity were mostly attributed to newly produced T cells. Apparently early alphabetaT-cell count recovery about two months after transplant reportedly relied on only several hundred rapidly expanded clones derived from non-depleted graft cells. The high TCRbeta diversity at day 60 in some patients was ascribed to recipient T cells and intrathymic progenitors that had survived conditioning.

The CDR3 contains 13 residues, cysteine and phenylalanine counted. Of all the DNA, just the CDR3 is kept, 39 bases in frame from base 1. V lost 1 base and J lost 9 bases; the stretch between them is 10 bases long. The germline V gene gives CDR1 as MDHEN and CDR2 as SYDVKM. Sequencing was performed on PBMCs, mostly from graft donor cells, taken 60 days after TCRalphabeta/CD19-depleted stem cell transplant. The receptor comes from a female patient between 2 and 15 years old who had a stem cell transplant for Fanconi anemia, so the T cells may come from the graft donor. The rearrangement joined TRBV28 to TRBJ2-1; no D gene can be assigned with confidence. This receptor has the CDR3 CASSLFRSGEQFF. Read as DNA, the sequence is TGTGCCAGCAGTTTATTCCGGTCTGGTGAGCAGTTCTTC.